This T cell receptor beta chain emerged from a study of T cell responses to AZD1222 COVID-19 vaccine. Study conclusions and caveats: Spike-wide vaccine-associated CD4 TCRs dominated at 160-218 and 743-854.

Libraries were prepared by immunoSEQ multiplex PCR; TCRdb keeps only in-frame clonotypes and omits some of them. The data show 130,000 to 150,000 clones, about 92% seen once. Concerning this clone: What it binds is not known.

The ends were cut back, 2 bases at V and 2 bases at J, with 7 bases in the middle. Germline V lookup: CDR1 SGHAT, CDR2 FQNNGV. This CDR3 contains 15 residues. The TCR sequence derives from an adult in good health. The sequences come from peripheral blood, collected on day 0 of AZD1222 vaccination. This chain connects TRBV11-2 to TRBJ2-6; D unresolved. The CDR3 is CASSLWGTGANVLTF. As DNA, the CDR3 is TGTGCCAGCAGCTTATGGGGTACTGGGGCCAACGTCCTGACTTTC.